A selection of T cell receptor beta chains follows, all from one sample in a study of beta chain features in type 1 diabetes. Data came from immunoSEQ multiplex PCR; TCRdb stores just in-frame clones and leaves some out. The sample holds 640,000 or so clones, 13% seen once. Sequencing used naive CD4+ T cells from blood. The source is a man between 18 and 29 years old with type 1 diabetes. The CDR3 runs from the conserved cysteine through the conserved F or W. Fields, in order: V gene, J gene, clone size, D gene, CDR3 DNA, CDR3 protein. D genes are given only for firm matches. Where a row states a size, it is once, few, many or the class of an expanded clone; other rows omit it.

V gene: TRBV30
J gene: TRBJ1-5
clone size: few
D gene: NA
CDR3 DNA: TGTGCCTGGAGGCCTCCCAGGGGCCAGGGGAATCAGCCCCAGCATTTT
CDR3 protein: CAWRPPRGQGNQPQHF

V gene: TRBV28
J gene: TRBJ2-7
clone size: few
D gene: TRBD1
CDR3 DNA: TGTGCCAGCAGGAAAGGACAGGTCGGCCCAGTTGCCTACGAGCAGTACTTC
CDR3 protein: CASRKGQVGPVAYEQYF

V gene: TRBV18
J gene: TRBJ2-3
clone size: few
D gene: NA
CDR3 DNA: TGTGCCAGCTCACCGACAGCAGATACGCAGTATTTT
CDR3 protein: CASSPTADTQYF

V gene: TRBV6-1
J gene: TRBJ2-1
clone size: NA
D gene: NA
CDR3 DNA: TGTGCCAGCAGTCGATTTGGCTATGAGCAGTTCTTC
CDR3 protein: CASSRFGYEQFF

V gene: TRBV4-1
J gene: TRBJ2-1
clone size: NA
D gene: NA
CDR3 DNA: TGCGCCAGCAGCCAACTCGGGCGGGGTTTTGAGCAGTTCTTC
CDR3 protein: CASSQLGRGFEQFF

V gene: TRBV6-1
J gene: TRBJ2-7
clone size: NA
D gene: NA
CDR3 DNA: TGTGCCAGCAGTAAGGAGGGATCCTACGAGCAGTACTTC
CDR3 protein: CASSKEGSYEQYF

V gene: TRBV10-3
J gene: TRBJ2-5
clone size: NA
D gene: NA
CDR3 DNA: TGTGCCAGCAGCCAGGCCTTTGGGAAGACCCAGTACTTC
CDR3 protein: CASSQAFGKTQYF

V gene: TRBV15
J gene: TRBJ2-4
clone size: NA
D gene: TRBD1
CDR3 DNA: TGTGCCACCAGCAGAGATTCGGGAACAGGGGGAACCAAAAACATTCAGTACTTC
CDR3 protein: CATSRDSGTGGTKNIQYF

V gene: TRBV23-1
J gene: TRBJ1-2
clone size: NA
D gene: NA
CDR3 DNA: TGCGCCAGCAGTCAGCCTCAGAAGTATGGCTACACCTTC
CDR3 protein: CASSQPQKYGYTF

V gene: TRBV19
J gene: TRBJ2-2
clone size: few
D gene: NA
CDR3 DNA: TGTGCCAGTAGTATCCCACCGAGCACCGGGGAGCTGTTTTTT
CDR3 protein: CASSIPPSTGELFF

V gene: TRBV2
J gene: TRBJ2-1
clone size: NA
D gene: NA
CDR3 DNA: TGTGCCAGCAGTGAACTCGGCCACAATGAGCAGTTCTTC
CDR3 protein: CASSELGHNEQFF

V gene: TRBV28
J gene: TRBJ2-7
clone size: NA
D gene: TRBD1
CDR3 DNA: TGTGCCGGCCGCGGACAGGGACGCGACGAGCAGTACTTC
CDR3 protein: CAGRGQGRDEQYF

V gene: TRBV30
J gene: TRBJ2-3
clone size: NA
D gene: NA
CDR3 DNA: TGTGCCTGGAGGTTCGGGGGCGTAGATACGCAGTATTTT
CDR3 protein: CAWRFGGVDTQYF

V gene: TRBV4-1
J gene: TRBJ2-2
clone size: few
D gene: NA
CDR3 DNA: TGCGCCAGCAGCCAAGTACGGGTTGCGCGGACCGGGGAGCTGTTTTTT
CDR3 protein: CASSQVRVARTGELFF

V gene: TRBV6-6
J gene: TRBJ2-7
clone size: NA
D gene: TRBD1
CDR3 DNA: TGTGCCAGCACCCCCGCGGACAGGTGGTCCTACGAGCAGTACTTC
CDR3 protein: CASTPADRWSYEQYF

V gene: TRBV27
J gene: TRBJ2-3
clone size: few
D gene: TRBD2
CDR3 DNA: TGTGCCAGCAGTTCGCCGGGACTAGCGGGGGGAAGTAGAGATACGCAGTATTTT
CDR3 protein: CASSSPGLAGGSRDTQYF

V gene: TRBV29-1
J gene: TRBJ2-7
clone size: few
D gene: NA
CDR3 DNA: TGCAGCGCTCGACACGGCTACGAGCAGTACTTC
CDR3 protein: CSARHGYEQYF

V gene: TRBV2
J gene: TRBJ2-6
clone size: NA
D gene: TRBD1
CDR3 DNA: TGTGCCAGCAAGGAGGTCAGGGGGCTTGGTGGGGCCAACGTCCTGACTTTC
CDR3 protein: CASKEVRGLGGANVLTF

V gene: TRBV30
J gene: TRBJ1-1
clone size: few
D gene: TRBD1
CDR3 DNA: TGTGCCTGGAGTCCGACCTTGGGCAGGGGGCTCACTGAAGCTTTCTTT
CDR3 protein: CAWSPTLGRGLTEAFF

V gene: TRBV5-1
J gene: TRBJ1-6
clone size: few
D gene: NA
CDR3 DNA: TGCGCCAGCAGCTTGGAAGGCAGGCGGGATTCACCCCTCCACTTT
CDR3 protein: CASSLEGRRDSPLHF

V gene: TRBV7-9
J gene: TRBJ2-6
clone size: few
D gene: TRBD1
CDR3 DNA: TGTGCCAGCACCATACAGGGGACGGGCTCTGGGGCCAACGTCCTGACTTTC
CDR3 protein: CASTIQGTGSGANVLTF

V gene: TRBV10-3
J gene: TRBJ2-2
clone size: few
D gene: NA
CDR3 DNA: TGTGCCATCACAACAGGAGAGTCCGGGGAGCTGTTTTTT
CDR3 protein: CAITTGESGELFF

V gene: TRBV14
J gene: TRBJ1-2
clone size: NA
D gene: TRBD1
CDR3 DNA: TGTGCCAGCAGCCAAGGGACAGGGTATGGCTACACCTTC
CDR3 protein: CASSQGTGYGYTF

V gene: TRBV5-1
J gene: TRBJ1-2
clone size: few
D gene: NA
CDR3 DNA: TGCGCCAGCAGCTTGGCGTTAGCTAACTATGGCTACACCTTC
CDR3 protein: CASSLALANYGYTF

V gene: TRBV4-2
J gene: TRBJ1-3
clone size: NA
D gene: NA
CDR3 DNA: TGTGCCAGCAGCCAAGAAGGAACAGCTGGAAACACCATATATTTT
CDR3 protein: CASSQEGTAGNTIYF

V gene: TRBV5-6
J gene: TRBJ2-2
clone size: NA
D gene: NA
CDR3 DNA: TGTGCCAGCAGCCTCCGGGGGCCGTACGGGGAGCTGTTTTTT
CDR3 protein: CASSLRGPYGELFF

V gene: TRBV30
J gene: TRBJ1-1
clone size: NA
D gene: NA
CDR3 DNA: TGTGCCTGGAGGACCGGGACTGTGAACACTGAAGCTTTCTTT
CDR3 protein: CAWRTGTVNTEAFF

V gene: TRBV2
J gene: TRBJ2-5
clone size: few
D gene: NA
CDR3 DNA: TGTGCCAGCAGTGAAATGGAAGAGACCCAGTACTTC
CDR3 protein: CASSEMEETQYF